This T cell receptor (beta chain) was retrieved from a study of memory CD4+ T cells and cytomegalovirus serostatus. Points from the study as a whole: Suggested: most of the CMV-linked TCR signature lies in CD4+ memory cells. Median bootstrapped AUC for CMV status was approximately 0.95 originally, 0.9 to 0.93 US-trained.

Points on this clone: Its antigen is unidentified.

Germline assignment: CDR1 MDHEN and CDR2 SYDVKM. CDR3 length: 15 residues. The J segment lost 7 bases and the V segment lost 2 bases, leaving 9 bases of the junction unmatched. The sort gate was single viable CD3+CD4+CD8-CD45RO+ cells for memory CD4+ T cells. Measured with immunoSEQ multiplex PCR; TCRdb has only the in-frame clones, and not every one. Of about 56,000 clones listed, around 76% are singletons. Sequences were obtained from memory CD4+ T cells from blood. The clonotype originates from an adult in good health and CMV-seronegative. The V and J genes are TRBV28 and TRBJ1-2, with 8 bases aligning to TRBD1. For the CDR3, the DNA is TGTGCCAGCAGTTTAGGGGGCCTGACAGGGGCTGGCTACACCTTC. Protein product: CASSLGGLTGAGYTF.